The clone carrying this T cell receptor (beta chain) was observed a handful of times. TCR beta CDR3 sequences were amplified from RNA transcripts. First-round RT-PCR of the TCR CDR3 relied on the HTBI primer set. TCRdb re-called the multiplex PCR reads with MiXCR, one entry per CDR3 protein. There are about 700,000 distinct CDR3 sequences in the sample; 11% to 15% occur only once, and about a tenth lies in the top ten. Together with thyroid ultrasound, orbital computed tomography, serum thyroxine and TRAb, clinical symptoms were used for diagnoses. V gave up 6 bases and J gave up 4 bases; unmatched junction bases: 2. Germline lookup yields CDR1 LNHDA and CDR2 SQIVND (reference sequence). The CDR3 extends over 13 amino acids. The sample belongs to a study of T cells in Graves' hyperthyroidism and ophthalmopathy.

Specimen: blood. The source is a woman under 30 with Graves' hyperthyroidism. This rearrangement joins TRBV19 to TRBJ1-3; 8 bases fit TRBD1. This CDR3 is CASSRDRGNTIYF. CDR3 nucleotide sequence: TGTGCCAGTAGCCGGGACAGGGGAAACACCATATATTTT.